The 20 T cell receptor beta chains reported below all come from one sample, sequenced in a study of T cells in tuberculosis. TCRdb keeps only in-frame clones here, not all; method: immunoSEQ multiplex PCR. The sample has more than 20,000 clones, 75% to 90% seen once. Sequencing used PBMCs. The receptors originated from a donor aged 10-30 years with latent tuberculosis or without tuberculosis infection.

The J gene is TRBJ2-7, the V gene TRBV6-6, with a possible D match to TRBD1 (6 bases). The CDR3 totals 13 residues. Trimming shortened V by 5 bases and J by 1 base, and 9 bases separated the two germline ends. CDR1 and CDR2 from the germline V gene are MNHNY and SVGAGI (reference sequence). This chain's CDR3 is CASSRTASYEQYF. CDR3 coding DNA: TGTGCCAGCAGTCGGACAGCTTCCTACGAGCAGTACTTC.

V is TRBV5-6 and J is TRBJ2-7; D call uncertain. Germline-derived CDR1 and CDR2 are SGHDT and YYEEEE. This CDR3 is built from 13 residues. Trimming took 0 bases from V and 3 from J, leaving 7 bases between them. Here the CDR3 reads CASSLEILYEQYF. Written as DNA, the CDR3 is TGTGCCAGCAGCTTGGAAATCCTCTACGAGCAGTACTTC.

This clone was counted only a few times. The chain combines TRBV5-8 with TRBJ1-6, with 12 nucleotides matching TRBD1. CDR3 length: 16 residues. Per the germline V gene, CDR1 is SGHTS and CDR2 is YDEGEE. The J segment lost 10 bases and the V segment lost 4 bases, leaving 9 bases of the junction unmatched. CDR3 nucleotides: TGTGCCAGCAGCGTACGGGACAGGGGGCCGGGGTCACCCCTCCACTTT. This encodes CASSVRDRGPGSPLHF. Full variable domain (remainder filled in from reference TRBV5-8 and TRBJ1-6): EAGVTQSPTHLIKTRGQQATLRCSPISGHTSVYWYQQALGLGLQFLLWYDEGEERNRGNFPPRFSGRQFPNYSSELNVNALELEDSALYLCASSVRDRGPGSPLHFGNGTRLTVT.

This chain uses TRBV5-1 with TRBJ2-5; unclear D gene. There are 12 residues in the CDR3. V lost 1 base and J 5 bases, leaving 6 bases between the germline ends. In germline, CDR1 is SGHRS, CDR2 YFSETQ. The CDR3 nucleotides read TGCGCCAGCAGCTTGATGGAGGAGACCCAGTACTTC. Amino acid sequence: CASSLMEETQYF.

V gene TRBV2 combines with J gene TRBJ1-6; D uncertain. Germline V gene lookup returns CDR1 SNHLY and CDR2 FYNNEI. Trimming pared 5 bases from V and 7 bases from J, leaving 12 bases between. The CDR3 is made up of 14 amino acids. The CDR3 protein is CASSRQRQNSPLHF. In DNA, the CDR3 is TGTGCCAGCAGTCGCCAGAGACAAAATTCACCCCTCCACTTT.

The rearrangement links TRBV27 to TRBJ2-5; the match to TRBD1 covers 8 bases. The assigned J gene may be wrong: the sequence end matches TRBJ2-7 better. CDR1 MNHEY and CDR2 SMNVEV come from the germline V gene (reference sequence). The CDR3 runs 15 residues. The CDR3: CASSLDPTGAYEQYF. The CDR3 DNA sequence: TGTGCCAGCAGTTTAGACCCGACAGGGGCATACGAGCAGTACTTC.

This clone was counted a single time. CDR3 bases: TGCAGCGTCCCGCGGAGCGGTGAGGGCTACACCTTC. Residues: CSVPRSGEGYTF. V is TRBV29-1 and J is TRBJ1-2, with D unresolved. CDR3 length: 12 residues. The V end lost 6 bases, the J end lost 8 bases, and 16 bases lay between the germline ends. Germline values: CDR1 SQVTM, CDR2 ANQGSEA.

The V and J genes are TRBV7-2 and TRBJ1-1; D is perhaps TRBD1 (6 bases). Germline V gene sequence: CDR1 SGHTA, CDR2 FQGNSA. The CDR3 covers 14 residues. The V and J ends lost 2 bases and 4 bases respectively, with 11 bases between them. The CDR3 sequence: CASSLPTGLTEAFF. In nucleotides, the CDR3 is TGTGCCAGCAGCTTACCCACAGGGCTCACTGAAGCTTTCTTT.

The J gene is TRBJ2-3, the V gene TRBV5-4; D is unresolved. Trimming removed 0 bases at V and 5 bases at J, with 4 bases between. This CDR3 has 12 amino acids. CDR1 is SGHNT, CDR2 YYREEE, per germline (reference sequence). CDR3 amino acids: CASSLARDTQYF. The DNA of the CDR3 is TGTGCCAGCAGCTTGGCCCGAGATACGCAGTATTTT.

The rearrangement uses TRBV7-8 and TRBJ1-2, with 7 bases lining up with TRBD1. There are 17 residues in the CDR3. Germline V CDR1 and CDR2: SGHVS, FQNEAQ. Trimming removed 4 bases from V and 3 bases from J; junction bases left unmatched: 14. The CDR3 DNA sequence: TGTGCCAGCAGCTGGGGGTACAGGGGAATGAGGGACTATGGCTACACCTTC. Amino acids: CASSWGYRGMRDYGYTF.

V and J are TRBV11-2 and TRBJ2-3; D uncertain. CDR1 is SGHAT and CDR2 is FQNNGV in the germline V gene. The V end was cut by 1 base, the J end by 8 bases, with 7 bases between. There are 12 residues in the CDR3. CDR3 sequence (DNA): TGTGCCAGCAGCTTAGGGGCCGGTACGCAGTATTTT. It encodes CASSLGAGTQYF.

This chain uses TRBV4-1 with TRBJ1-4; 12 nucleotides align to TRBD1. The ends lost 5 bases at V and 3 bases at J; junction bases unmatched: 10. The CDR3 runs 18 residues. From germline, CDR1 is MGHRA and CDR2 YSYEKL. CDR3: CASSFSRDRGPANEKLFF. CDR3 DNA: TGCGCCAGCAGCTTCAGCCGGGACAGGGGGCCAGCTAATGAAAAACTGTTTTTT.

The chain employs TRBV27 and TRBJ1-2, with D hard to call. Germline V gene data show CDR1 as MNHEY and CDR2 as SMNVEV (reference sequence). The CDR3 sequence is 14 residues long. The V end was cut by 8 bases, the J end by 4 bases, with 17 bases between. The CDR3 nucleotides read TGTGCCAGCGCTACCCACAGCCCGAGCTATGGCTACACCTTC. Encoded protein: CASATHSPSYGYTF.

This chain joins TRBV2 and TRBJ1-1; the match to TRBD1 covers 7 bases. Germline CDR1 and CDR2: SNHLY and FYNNEI. The CDR3 length is 13 residues. The J segment lost 4 bases and the V segment lost 5 bases, leaving 4 bases of the junction unmatched. The CDR3 nucleotides are TGTGCCAGCAGTTCACAGGGGAGCACTGAAGCTTTCTTT. Residues: CASSSQGSTEAFF.

In this sample, this clone turned up a few times. The chain links TRBV6-6 to TRBJ1-2; D perhaps matches TRBD1 (5 bases). Between the trimmed V and J ends, which lost 5 bases and 0 bases, there was a span of 13 bases. The CDR3 extends over 15 amino acids. Germline CDR1 MNHNY, CDR2 SVGAGI (reference sequence). In DNA form, the CDR3 reads TGTGCCAGCAGTACACAGGACGTCACTAACTATGGCTACACCTTC. It codes for CASSTQDVTNYGYTF.

The chain is built from TRBV10-3 and TRBJ1-2, with 10 bases aligning to TRBD1. Germline lookup yields CDR1 ENHRY and CDR2 SYGVKD. V was clipped by 5 bases and J by 3 bases; unmatched bases: 6. The CDR3 has 15 amino acids. CDR3 sequence (DNA): TGTGCCATCAGTTCCTCCGGGACAGGGGACTATGGCTACACCTTC. Amino acids: CAISSSGTGDYGYTF.

The chain recombines TRBV4-1 with TRBJ2-3; 8 bases agree with TRBD2. After removal of 4 bases from V and 2 bases from J, the junction contained 11 bases not matched to a gene. The CDR3 loop spans 17 amino acids. Germline V gene sequence: CDR1 MGHRA, CDR2 YSYEKL. As DNA, the CDR3 is TGCGCCAGCAGCCCTGGGGGCGGGGGGACTCACACAGATACGCAGTATTTT. Translation gives CASSPGGGGTHTDTQYF.

This clone was found once. The V and J genes are TRBV29-1 and TRBJ2-1; 8 bases match TRBD2. The CDR3 sequence is 14 residues long. CDR1 is SQVTM, CDR2 ANQGSEA, per germline. V was clipped by 7 bases and J by 5 bases; unmatched bases: 10. CDR3 coding DNA: TGCAGCGACCACTACGGGGGGGCGGACAATGAGCAGTTCTTC. This codes for CSDHYGGADNEQFF.

The chain uses TRBV4-1 and TRBJ1-2, with D perhaps matching TRBD1 (6 bases). The CDR3 totals 15 residues. V lost 2 bases to trimming and J lost 4 bases, with 14 bases between them. Germline CDR1 reads MGHRA; CDR2 reads YSYEKL. The CDR3 spells CASSQIRDNLYGYTF. CDR3 DNA: TGCGCCAGCAGCCAAATTAGGGACAACCTCTATGGCTACACCTTC.

The chain combines TRBV7-2 with TRBJ1-6; a possible D gene is TRBD1 (6 bases). Germline V gene sequence: CDR1 SGHTA, CDR2 FQGNSA. This CDR3 region has 16 residues. Between the trimmed V and J ends, which lost 4 bases and 4 bases, there was a span of 14 bases. CDR3 residues: CASSSQPTGYNSPLHF. The CDR3 nucleotides are TGTGCCAGCAGCTCCCAACCGACAGGTTATAATTCACCCCTCCACTTT. Full variable domain (outside the CDR3, taken from reference TRBV7-2 and TRBJ1-6): GAGVSQSPSNKVTEKGKDVELRCDPISGHTALYWYRQSLGQGLEFLIYFQGNSAPDKSGLPSDRFSAERTGGSVSTLTIQRTQQEDSAVYLCASSSQPTGYNSPLHFGNGTRLTVT.